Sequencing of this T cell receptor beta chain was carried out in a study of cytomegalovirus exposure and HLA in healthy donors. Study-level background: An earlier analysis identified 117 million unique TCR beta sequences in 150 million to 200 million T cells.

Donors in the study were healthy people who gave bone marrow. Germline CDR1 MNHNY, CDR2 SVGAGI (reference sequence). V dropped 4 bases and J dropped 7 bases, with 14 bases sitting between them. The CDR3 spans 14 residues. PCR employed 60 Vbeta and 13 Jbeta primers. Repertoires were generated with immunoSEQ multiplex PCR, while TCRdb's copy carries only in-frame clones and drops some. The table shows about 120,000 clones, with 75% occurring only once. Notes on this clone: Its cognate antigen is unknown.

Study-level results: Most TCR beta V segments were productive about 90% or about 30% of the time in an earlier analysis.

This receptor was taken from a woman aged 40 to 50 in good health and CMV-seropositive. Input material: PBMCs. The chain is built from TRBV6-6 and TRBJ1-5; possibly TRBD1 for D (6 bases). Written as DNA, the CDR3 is TGTGCCAGCAGTTGCGCAGGGGATCGGCAGCCCCAGCATTTT. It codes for CASSCAGDRQPQHF.